Following are 32 T cell receptor beta chains from one sample sequenced in a study of blood T cell repertoires in COVID-19. Sequencing was performed with immunoSEQ multiplex PCR; in TCRdb, only in-frame clones are kept and a portion is missing. The table lists approximately 320,000 clones, roughly 87% of them singletons. The sample consisted of PBMCs or T cells enriched from blood (not recorded which). The receptors come from a woman aged 18-30 years who had recovered from COVID-19.

This clone has more than one count but fewer than ten. The chain uses TRBV29-1 and TRBJ1-3; D unclear. The V end was cut by 5 bases, the J end by 0 bases, with 5 bases between. The germline CDR1 and CDR2 sequences are SQVTM and ANQGSEA. The CDR3 runs 12 residues. The CDR3 loop is CSVSNSGNTIYF. CDR3 coding DNA: TGCAGCGTTAGCAACTCTGGAAACACCATATATTTT.

The chain couples TRBV28 to TRBJ1-3; 7 bases match TRBD1. V lost 4 bases and J lost 2; bases outside the gene matches: 11. CDR3 length: 17 residues. CDR1 is MDHEN, CDR2 SYDVKM, per germline. The CDR3 protein is CASSSFPPGQPGNTIYF. Written as DNA, the CDR3 is TGTGCCAGCAGTTCTTTTCCCCCGGGACAGCCTGGAAACACCATATATTTT.

This clone has a handful of counts. The chain's CDR3 is CASSVINNEQFF. CDR3 coding DNA: TGTGCCAGCAGTGTTATAAATAATGAGCAGTTCTTC. This chain connects TRBV2 to TRBJ2-1, with D hard to call. The CDR3 length is 12 residues. CDR1 SNHLY and CDR2 FYNNEI come from the germline V gene. V lost 4 bases and J lost 7, with 8 bases in between.

The chain combines TRBV28 with TRBJ1-2, with a weak D call TRBD1 (5 bases). Germline CDR1 and CDR2: MDHEN and SYDVKM. The length of the CDR3 is 14 residues. The germline V and J ends were trimmed by 5 bases and 5 bases, with 15 bases remaining between them. CDR3 residues: CASSHPDKMYGYTF. As DNA, the CDR3 is TGTGCCAGCAGTCACCCGGACAAGATGTATGGCTACACCTTC.

The J gene is TRBJ2-3, the V gene TRBV9; 9 bases map to TRBD2. Per the germline V gene, CDR1 is SGDLS and CDR2 is YYNGEE. J was trimmed by 3 bases and V by 6 bases; bases with no gene match: 5. CDR3 size: 14 residues. The CDR3 loop is CASNPAGGTDTQYF. The DNA of the CDR3 is TGTGCCAGCAACCCCGCGGGGGGGACAGATACGCAGTATTTT.

This chain uses TRBV7-2 with TRBJ2-2, with 8 bases fitting TRBD1. The CDR3 sequence is 16 residues long. In germline, CDR1 is SGHTA, CDR2 FQGNSA. The V and J ends lost 6 bases and 4 bases, in that order; junction bases with no gene match: 10. The CDR3 DNA sequence: TGTGCCAGCAGTAAAGACAGGGGACCTAGCACCGGGGAGCTGTTTTTT. Amino acids: CASSKDRGPSTGELFF.

V gene TRBV7-9 combines with J gene TRBJ1-1; D not certain. V lost 5 bases, J lost 8 bases, and 15 bases lay in between. The CDR3 is 13 residues long. Germline V gives CDR1 SEHNR, CDR2 FQNEAQ (reference sequence). Here the CDR3 reads CASSPRGWEEAFF. DNA for the CDR3: TGTGCCAGCAGCCCGAGAGGGTGGGAGGAAGCTTTCTTT.

Ten or more counts support this clone. J is TRBJ2-7 and V is TRBV5-8, with TRBD2 as a possible D gene (5 bases). Looked up from germline, CDR1 is SGHTS and CDR2 is YDEGEE. Trimming took off 3 bases at V and 3 bases at J, with 7 bases between the two ends. CDR3 length: 12 amino acids. Written as DNA, the CDR3 is TGTGCCAGCAGCTGGGAGTACTACGAGCAGTACTTC. The encoded protein is CASSWEYYEQYF.

The chain employs TRBV28 and TRBJ2-1, with D maybe TRBD2 (6 bases). Germline loops: CDR1 MDHEN, CDR2 SYDVKM. Trimming removed 5 bases at V and 8 bases at J, with 19 bases between. This CDR3 contains 15 residues. CDR3 in amino acids: CASSPGGARFYEQFF. The CDR3 DNA reads TGTGCCAGCAGTCCCGGCGGGGCACGGTTTTATGAGCAGTTCTTC.

The CDR3 DNA is TGTGCCAGCAGTTCCGGGACAGGGGTACTCGGCTACACCTTC. Translated, it gives CASSSGTGVLGYTF. J is TRBJ1-2 and V is TRBV27, with TRBD1 matching over 10 bases. Unmatched junction bases numbered 7, after V lost 4 bases and J lost 8 bases. The CDR3 is made up of 14 amino acids. Per the germline V gene, CDR1 is MNHEY and CDR2 is SMNVEV (reference sequence).

The chain couples TRBV6-5 to TRBJ1-1; TRBD1 might be the D (5 bases). The CDR3 runs 14 residues. Per the germline V gene, CDR1 is MNHEY and CDR2 is SVGAGI. Trimming took off 7 bases at V and 3 bases at J, with 15 bases between the two ends. In DNA form, the CDR3 reads TGTGCCAGCATGAGGATAGTAGGGGACACTGAAGCTTTCTTT. It is translated as CASMRIVGDTEAFF.

This clone is a singleton in its sample. The chain joins TRBV29-1 to TRBJ1-2; 10 nucleotides agree with TRBD1. Germline V gives CDR1 SQVTM, CDR2 ANQGSEA. CDR3 length: 14 amino acids. Unmatched junction bases numbered 6, after V lost 6 bases and J lost 2 bases. The CDR3 sequence: CSVTGTGANYGYTF. The CDR3, as DNA: TGCAGCGTGACCGGGACAGGGGCCAACTATGGCTACACCTTC.

This clone showed up just once. This chain connects TRBV5-5 to TRBJ1-2, with a possible D match to TRBD1 (6 bases). From germline, CDR1 is SGHKS and CDR2 YYEKEE (reference sequence). The CDR3 runs to 14 residues. V dropped 1 base and J dropped 5 bases, with 12 bases sitting between them. In nucleotides, the CDR3 is TGTGCCAGCAGCTTGACGGACAGTGAGTATGGCTACACCTTC. It translates to CASSLTDSEYGYTF.

The rearrangement uses TRBV11-2 and TRBJ2-1, with TRBD2 as a possible D gene (5 bases). Looked up from germline, CDR1 is SGHAT and CDR2 is FQNNGV. This CDR3 comprises 13 residues. V lost 6 bases and J lost 8, with 14 bases in between. The CDR3 is CASRPLSRDEQFF. In nucleotides, the CDR3 is TGTGCCAGCAGACCCCTCTCGAGGGATGAGCAGTTCTTC.

This rearrangement joins TRBV7-9 to TRBJ2-7; D gene ambiguous. Germline assignment: CDR1 SEHNR and CDR2 FQNEAQ (reference sequence). The V end lost 5 bases, the J end lost 3 bases, and 8 bases lay between the germline ends. The CDR3 is 12 amino acids. CDR3 nucleotides: TGTGCCAGCAGCGACTCGGACTACGAGCAGTACTTC. Amino acids: CASSDSDYEQYF.

The chain recombines TRBV28 with TRBJ1-2; TRBD1 aligns across 10 bases. This CDR3 has 15 residues. Germline CDR1 reads MDHEN; CDR2 reads SYDVKM. V lost 6 bases and J lost 4; bases outside the gene matches: 8. For the CDR3, the DNA is TGTGCCAGCAGGACCCGGACAGGGGGTGGCTATGGCTACACCTTC. Translation gives CASRTRTGGGYGYTF.

The rearrangement links TRBV6-1 to TRBJ1-1; unclear D gene. V was shortened by 1 base and J by 2 bases, with 11 bases between the two germline ends. The CDR3 extends over 15 amino acids. Germline assignment: CDR1 MNHNS and CDR2 SASEGT. The DNA for the CDR3 is TGTGCCAGCAGTGAAGGCCTAGACGGCAACACTGAAGCTTTCTTT. Translation: CASSEGLDGNTEAFF.

This rearrangement joins TRBV30 to TRBJ1-6; D remains unclear. The CDR3 is made up of 13 amino acids. Germline assignment: CDR1 GTSNPN and CDR2 SVGIG (reference sequence). Deletions cut 2 bases from V and 5 bases from J, with 7 bases between. The CDR3 DNA is TGTGCCTGGAGTCGGCGGGATAATTCACCCCTCCACTTT. Translation: CAWSRRDNSPLHF.

This clone was observed a single time. The genes are TRBV6-2 or TRBV6-3 and TRBJ1-5; 7 nucleotides agree with TRBD1. CDR1 MNHEY and CDR2 SVGEGT come from the germline V gene. V trimming: 0 bases; J trimming: 5 bases; junction bases outside the gene matches: 10. This CDR3 has 17 residues. CDR3 sequence (DNA): TGTGCCAGCAGTTACTCCCCCGGACAGGTAGATGATCAGCCCCAGCATTTT. Amino acids: CASSYSPGQVDDQPQHF.

The rearrangement links TRBV28 to TRBJ1-5, with D maybe TRBD1 (5 bases). Deletions cut 5 bases from V and 5 bases from J, with 16 bases between. The CDR3 is 15 amino acids. Germline loops: CDR1 MDHEN, CDR2 SYDVKM. The CDR3 nucleotides read TGTGCCAGCAGTAGGCTTCAGGGTGGGGATCAGCCCCAGCATTTT. Translation: CASSRLQGGDQPQHF. The full variable domain, completed using reference TRBV28 and TRBJ1-5, is DVKVTQSSRYLVKRTGEKVFLECVQDMDHENMFWYRQDPGLGLRLIYFSYDVKMKEKGDIPEGYSVSREKKERFSLILESASTNQTSMYLCASSRLQGGDQPQHFGDGTRLSIL.

The chain combines TRBV28 with TRBJ1-1; tentative D call: TRBD1 (5 bases). This CDR3 is 15 amino acids long. V was trimmed by 6 bases and J by 5 bases, leaving 19 bases between them. Germline V CDR1 and CDR2: MDHEN, SYDVKM. This CDR3 is CASSPPTGRGTEAFF. For the CDR3, the DNA is TGTGCCAGCAGCCCCCCCACCGGGAGGGGTACTGAAGCTTTCTTT.

The chain carries TRBV24-1 and TRBJ2-5; D not resolved. In germline, CDR1 is KGHDR, CDR2 SFDVKD. The CDR3 runs to 12 residues. V dropped 5 bases and J dropped 5 bases, with 8 bases sitting between them. The CDR3 DNA reads as TGTGCCACCAGTGCCTGGCGGGAGACCCAGTACTTC. This encodes CATSAWRETQYF.

The chain has TRBV5-1 and TRBJ1-6; weak D call: TRBD1 (6 bases). V was shortened by 4 bases and J by 9 bases, with 17 bases between the two germline ends. The V gene's germline CDR1 is SGHRS and CDR2 YFSETQ. The CDR3 totals 15 residues. The CDR3 DNA reads TGCGCCAGCAGCGAGGGCAGGGGAGTTCGTTCACCCCTCCACTTT. This codes for CASSEGRGVRSPLHF.

The chain uses TRBV2 and TRBJ1-1; D not certain. The germline V and J ends were trimmed by 6 bases and 2 bases, with 7 bases remaining between them. Germline V gene data show CDR1 as SNHLY and CDR2 as FYNNEI. This CDR3 is 12 amino acids long. The chain's CDR3 is CASRFLNTEAFF. The CDR3 DNA follows: TGTGCCAGCAGGTTTCTTAACACTGAAGCTTTCTTT.

This rearrangement joins TRBV6-2 or TRBV6-3 to TRBJ2-7, with 8 positions matching TRBD1. This CDR3 is 16 amino acids long. The V and J ends lost 5 bases and 2 bases, in that order; junction bases with no gene match: 11. The germline V gene encodes CDR1 MNHEY and CDR2 SVGEGT. For the CDR3, the DNA is TGTGCCAGCAGTATTAACCGGGACAGGAGTACCTACGAGCAGTACTTC. This gives the protein CASSINRDRSTYEQYF.

The chain has TRBV6-6 and TRBJ1-3, with a tentative D call TRBD1 (6 bases). Trimming took 5 bases from V and 1 from J, leaving 9 bases between them. The length of the CDR3 is 14 residues. Germline V gene lookup returns CDR1 MNHNY and CDR2 SVGAGI (reference sequence). The CDR3: CASSNTGSGNTIYF. The CDR3 DNA is TGTGCCAGCAGTAACACAGGGTCTGGAAACACCATATATTTT.

This clone was counted a single time. CDR3 sequence reads: CASSQIDDKQFF. The CDR3 region has the DNA TGTGCCAGCAGCCAAATAGACGACAAGCAGTTCTTC. This chain joins TRBV3-1 (or the pseudogene TRBV3-2) and TRBJ2-1; D not certain. Germline loops: CDR1 LGHDT, CDR2 YNNKEL (reference sequence). The V end was cut by 2 bases, the J end by 11 bases, with 10 bases between. The CDR3 is 12 amino acids.

J is TRBJ2-1 and V is TRBV5-4; 7 positions match TRBD2. Trimming cost V 4 bases and J 2 bases; bases outside gene matches: 3. The CDR3 length is 14 residues. Germline-derived CDR1 and CDR2 are SGHNT and YYREEE (reference sequence). CDR3 residues: CASSATSTYNEQFF. DNA for the CDR3: TGTGCCAGCAGCGCGACTAGCACCTACAATGAGCAGTTCTTC.

The gene calls are TRBV6-5 and TRBJ2-7; D not resolved. V was cut by 0 bases and J by 3 bases, with 9 bases left in between. Looked up from germline, CDR1 is MNHEY and CDR2 is SVGAGI. This CDR3 spans 14 amino acids. CDR3 loop: CASSYSRQNYEQYF. The DNA of the CDR3 is TGTGCCAGCAGTTACTCTCGACAAAACTACGAGCAGTACTTC.

V and J are TRBV4-3 and TRBJ1-2; D is possibly TRBD1 (5 bases). The length of the CDR3 is 17 residues. The germline gives CDR1 LGHNA, CDR2 YSLEER. The V gene lost 2 bases and the J gene lost 2 bases, with 18 bases spanning the gap. The CDR3 spells CASSQLLLGAGNYGYTF. The DNA of the CDR3 is TGCGCCAGCAGCCAACTTCTCTTAGGGGCTGGAAACTATGGCTACACCTTC.

The V and J genes are TRBV19 and TRBJ1-1, with D possibly being TRBD1 (5 bases). Germline CDR1 LNHDA, CDR2 SQIVND (reference sequence). V was trimmed by 4 bases and J by 4 bases, leaving 16 bases between them. The CDR3 is made up of 15 amino acids. The CDR3 protein is CASSTRGGGGTEAFF. Here the CDR3 DNA reads TGTGCCAGTAGTACCCGAGGAGGCGGGGGCACTGAAGCTTTCTTT.

The J gene is TRBJ2-5, the V gene TRBV11-3, with TRBD2 matching over 7 bases. Germline V lookup: CDR1 SGHNT, CDR2 YENEEA. With 1 base clipped from V and 2 bases from J, the junction kept 4 bases outside the gene matches. The CDR3 totals 15 residues. The CDR3 DNA sequence: TGTGCCAGCAGCTTAGGAGGGACTAAACAAGAGACCCAGTACTTC. This translates into CASSLGGTKQETQYF.